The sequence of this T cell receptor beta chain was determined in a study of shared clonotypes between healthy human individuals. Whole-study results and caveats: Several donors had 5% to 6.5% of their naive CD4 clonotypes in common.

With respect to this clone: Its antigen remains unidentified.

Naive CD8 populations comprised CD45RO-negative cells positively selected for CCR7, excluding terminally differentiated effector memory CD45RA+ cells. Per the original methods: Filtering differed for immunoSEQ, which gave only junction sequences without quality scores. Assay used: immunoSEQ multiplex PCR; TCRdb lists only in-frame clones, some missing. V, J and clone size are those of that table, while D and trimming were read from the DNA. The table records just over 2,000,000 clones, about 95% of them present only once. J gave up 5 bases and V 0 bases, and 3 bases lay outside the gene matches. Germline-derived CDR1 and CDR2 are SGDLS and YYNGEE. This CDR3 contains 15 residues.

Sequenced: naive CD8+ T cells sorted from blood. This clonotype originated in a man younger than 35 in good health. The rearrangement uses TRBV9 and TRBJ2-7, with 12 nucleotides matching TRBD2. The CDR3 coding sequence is TGTGCCAGCAGCGTAGGTCCTAGCGGGGGGGACGAGCAGTACTTC. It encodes CASSVGPSGGDEQYF.